This T cell receptor beta chain comes out of a study of STAT5B mutations in CD4+ large granular lymphocyte leukemia. Clones were read by immunoSEQ multiplex PCR, and TCRdb kept only the in-frame ones, dropping some. The table records about 8,000 clones, roughly 86% of them present only once. Details on this clone: Its target is unknown.

Study findings and constraints: CD4-sorted patient repertoires seemed more clonal than healthy CD4+ repertoires. Without HLA matching, higher CD4+ than CD8+ T-LGLL clonality could reflect small sample size.

This CDR3 is 12 amino acids long. Germline V gives CDR1 GTSNPN, CDR2 SVGIG (reference sequence). V gave up 5 bases and J gave up 6 bases, with 10 bases separating them. The J gene is TRBJ2-2, the V gene TRBV30, with D unclear. Input material: PBMCs. The receptor was isolated from a woman aged 70-85 years with CD4+ T-cell large granular lymphocyte leukemia. DNA for the CDR3: TGTGCCTGGGGCCCTGATGCCGGGGAGCTGTTTTTT. It specifies CAWGPDAGELFF.